The 24 T cell receptor beta chains presented below share a single source sample, sequenced in a study of cytomegalovirus exposure and HLA in healthy donors. The protocol was immunoSEQ multiplex PCR, while the TCRdb copy is restricted to in-frame clones and leaves out a portion. The table has roughly 68,000 clones, roughly 96% seen once; the top ten hold more than 2%. Specimen: PBMCs. These receptors were taken from a man between 18 and 29 years old in good health and CMV-seronegative.

The chain employs TRBV2 and TRBJ2-2, with a tentative D call TRBD2 (7 bases). Trimming took 8 bases from V and 6 from J, leaving 16 bases between them. CDR1 SNHLY and CDR2 FYNNEI come from the germline V gene. The CDR3 length is 14 residues. CDR3 in DNA: TGTGCCAGCTGCCCAGGAGGGGGGGCCGGGGAGCTGTTTTTT. Amino acids: CASCPGGGAGELFF.

The V and J genes are TRBV28 and TRBJ1-5; 7 bases map to TRBD1. V trimming: 7 bases; J trimming: 3 bases; junction bases outside the gene matches: 3. This CDR3 comprises 13 residues. Germline lookup yields CDR1 MDHEN and CDR2 SYDVKM. CDR3 coding DNA: TGTGCCAGCACAGGGGGAGCCAATCAGCCCCAGCATTTT. As protein: CASTGGANQPQHF.

The chain couples TRBV15 to TRBJ2-3; the match to TRBD2 covers 12 bases. Germline-derived CDR1 and CDR2 are LNHNV and YYDKDF (reference sequence). Trimming took 8 bases from V and 3 from J; bases not matched to a gene: 9. CDR3 size: 16 residues. The chain's CDR3 is CATAETSGRGTDTQYF. The DNA of the CDR3 is TGTGCCACCGCGGAGACTAGCGGGAGAGGTACAGATACGCAGTATTTT.

The chain uses TRBV29-1 and TRBJ1-2; maybe TRBD1 (5 bases). This CDR3 has 14 amino acids. V shed 4 bases and J shed 5 bases, with 17 bases lying between them. Germline V gene lookup returns CDR1 SQVTM and CDR2 ANQGSEA. The CDR3 is CSVGEGFSGYGYTF. For the CDR3, the DNA is TGCAGCGTTGGAGAGGGGTTTTCGGGGTATGGCTACACCTTC.

This clone was found a few times. This chain uses TRBV19 with TRBJ1-5; 9 bases map to TRBD1. The CDR3 consists of 14 residues. V lost 2 bases to trimming and J lost 7 bases; unmatched junction nucleotides: 3. Per germline, CDR1 LNHDA and CDR2 SQIVND (reference sequence). The CDR3 DNA sequence: TGTGCCAGTAGTATACGGACAGGGGACCAGCCCCAGCATTTT. Amino acids: CASSIRTGDQPQHF.

The chain employs TRBV4-1 and TRBJ2-1; maybe TRBD2 (5 bases). The V gene's germline CDR1 is MGHRA and CDR2 YSYEKL. The V end lost 1 base, the J end lost 9 bases, and 7 bases lay between the germline ends. The CDR3 totals 12 residues. CDR3 sequence reads: CASSQVAGEQFF. CDR3 sequence (DNA): TGCGCCAGCAGCCAAGTGGCGGGTGAGCAGTTCTTC.

V is TRBV6-1 and J is TRBJ1-3; D remains ambiguous. CDR3 length equals 15 residues. Trimming took 5 bases from V and 1 from J, leaving 12 bases between them. Germline CDR1 MNHNS, CDR2 SASEGT. The CDR3 DNA sequence: TGTGCCAGCAGTCCGGTGGGCATTTCTGGAAACACCATATATTTT. Residues: CASSPVGISGNTIYF.

The CDR3 DNA sequence: TGTGCCAGTAGTATTGGCAGGGATTATGGCTACACCTTC. Protein: CASSIGRDYGYTF. The rearrangement joins TRBV19 to TRBJ1-2; tentatively, D is TRBD1 (5 bases). V lost 3 bases to trimming and J lost 5 bases, with 10 bases between them. This CDR3 contains 13 residues. The germline CDR1 and CDR2 sequences are LNHDA and SQIVND (reference sequence).

The chain has TRBV5-6 and TRBJ2-1; TRBD1 aligns across 10 bases. This CDR3 has 17 amino acids. The germline V gene has CDR1 SGHDT and CDR2 YYEEEE. With 2 bases clipped from V and 2 bases from J, the junction kept 7 bases outside the gene matches. The CDR3 sequence: CASSFRDRGFPYNEQFF. The CDR3, as DNA: TGTGCCAGCAGCTTCCGGGACAGGGGATTCCCCTACAATGAGCAGTTCTTC.

This clone was seen only a few times. The V call is TRBV30, the J call TRBJ1-5, with 8 bases lining up with TRBD1. This CDR3 spans 13 amino acids. V lost 5 bases and J lost 3; bases outside the gene matches: 3. The V gene's germline CDR1 is GTSNPN and CDR2 SVGIG (reference sequence). CDR3: CAWGTGLNQPQHF. The CDR3 DNA follows: TGTGCCTGGGGGACAGGTCTCAATCAGCCCCAGCATTTT.

The chain joins TRBV6-5 to TRBJ2-2; TRBD1 is a possible D gene (6 bases). Trimming pared 4 bases from V and 0 bases from J, leaving 12 bases between. Germline V gives CDR1 MNHEY, CDR2 SVGAGI. CDR3 length: 16 residues. The CDR3 region has the DNA TGTGCCAGCAGTTCAGTGGGACATCCGAACACCGGGGAGCTGTTTTTT. It specifies CASSSVGHPNTGELFF.

This clone was counted once. The chain uses TRBV27 and TRBJ2-1, with 7 bases that match TRBD2. The CDR3 has 14 residues. Unmatched junction bases numbered 6, after V lost 3 bases and J lost 7 bases. Germline lookup yields CDR1 MNHEY and CDR2 SMNVEV (reference sequence). CDR3 sequence (DNA): TGTGCCAGCAGTTTGGGCCTAGCGGTGAATGAGCAGTTCTTC. Protein: CASSLGLAVNEQFF.

The genes are TRBV7-9 and TRBJ2-7; maybe TRBD1 (6 bases). V was trimmed by 5 bases and J by 1 base, leaving 15 bases between them. From germline, CDR1 is SEHNR and CDR2 FQNEAQ (reference sequence). The CDR3 is 15 amino acids. CDR3 bases: TGTGCCAGCAGCCCCCCCAGGGGTGGATCCTACGAGCAGTACTTC. Translated, it gives CASSPPRGGSYEQYF. The whole variable domain, filled in from reference TRBV7-9 and TRBJ2-7, reads DTGVSQNPRHKITKRGQNVTFRCDPISEHNRLYWYRQTLGQGPEFLTYFQNEAQLEKSRLLSDRFSAERPKGSFSTLEIQRTEQGDSAMYLCASSPPRGGSYEQYFGPGTRLTVT.

The chain recombines TRBV28 with TRBJ1-5, with no clear D. CDR1 and CDR2 (germline): MDHEN, SYDVKM. CDR3 length equals 12 residues. The V gene lost 6 bases and the J gene lost 5 bases, with 8 bases spanning the gap. CDR3 region: CASSWEDQPQHF. The CDR3, as DNA: TGTGCCAGCAGCTGGGAGGATCAGCCCCAGCATTTT. Based on the CDR3 plus reference TRBV28 and TRBJ1-5, the full variable domain is DVKVTQSSRYLVKRTGEKVFLECVQDMDHENMFWYRQDPGLGLRLIYFSYDVKMKEKGDIPEGYSVSREKKERFSLILESASTNQTSMYLCASSWEDQPQHFGDGTRLSIL.

Here the CDR3 DNA reads TGTGCCTGGAGGAGGGGGCGGGAGGACTATGGCTACACCTTC. Translation gives CAWRRGREDYGYTF. The chain has TRBV30 and TRBJ1-2, with TRBD1 matching 7 bases. The CDR3 is made up of 14 amino acids. The germline V gene encodes CDR1 GTSNPN and CDR2 SVGIG (reference sequence). The trim removed 3 bases at V and 3 bases at J, leaving 7 bases unmatched.

The V gene is TRBV12-5, the J gene TRBJ2-2; TRBD2 matches 8 bases. The V gene's germline CDR1 is LGHNT and CDR2 FRNRAP. This CDR3 has 17 residues. V lost 2 bases, J lost 3 bases, and 8 bases stayed unmatched. CDR3 DNA: TGTGCTAGTGGTTTGATAGCGGGACTGATGGACACCGGGGAGCTGTTTTTT. Translation: CASGLIAGLMDTGELFF.

The chain employs TRBV19 and TRBJ2-3, with 14 bases fitting TRBD2. Germline CDR1 LNHDA, CDR2 SQIVND (reference sequence). The CDR3 runs to 18 residues. V was clipped by 6 bases and J by 2 bases; unmatched bases: 10. This CDR3 is CASRTPGLAGVNTDTQYF. For the CDR3, the DNA is TGTGCCAGTAGGACCCCGGGACTAGCGGGAGTAAACACAGATACGCAGTATTTT.

This chain joins TRBV5-6 and TRBJ1-6; TRBD1 matches 9 bases. V lost 3 bases and J lost 8; bases outside the gene matches: 6. Looked up from germline, CDR1 is SGHDT and CDR2 is YYEEEE. CDR3 length: 15 amino acids. Here the CDR3 reads CASSYGTGRHSPLHF. The CDR3 nucleotides are TGTGCCAGCAGCTACGGGACAGGGAGGCATTCACCCCTCCACTTT.

In nucleotides, the CDR3 is TGTGCCAGCAGCCCCGTAAGTTCGACAGGGGTCTTTGTCGCCGGGGAGCTGTTTTTT. Encoded protein: CASSPVSSTGVFVAGELFF. The rearrangement uses TRBV28 and TRBJ2-2, with 8 bases fitting TRBD1. The germline CDR1 and CDR2 sequences are MDHEN and SYDVKM. Trimming took 6 bases from V and 6 from J; bases not matched to a gene: 21. The CDR3 runs to 19 residues.

The sample holds one count of this clone. The CDR3 region has the DNA TGCGCCAGCAGCCCGGGACAAGCGGGAGGGCAAGAGACCCAGTACTTC. Amino acids: CASSPGQAGGQETQYF. V usage is TRBV4-1 and J usage is TRBJ2-5, with 10 bases that match TRBD2. Losses at the gene ends were 4 bases for V and 2 bases for J; bases not matched to a gene: 7. The CDR3 is made up of 16 amino acids. Germline lookup yields CDR1 MGHRA and CDR2 YSYEKL.

The count of this clone is one. This chain joins TRBV27 and TRBJ1-2, with 7 bases aligning to TRBD1. CDR3 length equals 12 residues. The J segment lost 8 bases and the V segment lost 2 bases, leaving 2 bases of the junction unmatched. The V gene's germline CDR1 is MNHEY and CDR2 SMNVEV (reference sequence). CDR3 loop: CASSLTGDGYTF. CDR3 in DNA: TGTGCCAGCAGTTTAACAGGGGACGGCTACACCTTC.

CDR3 region: CASSLAYKPASAQYF. CDR3 DNA: TGCGCCAGCAGCTTGGCCTATAAGCCGGCTAGCGCGCAGTATTTT. The V and J genes are TRBV5-1 and TRBJ2-3, with TRBD2 as a possible D gene (6 bases). Germline V gene lookup returns CDR1 SGHRS and CDR2 YFSETQ. Trimming shortened V by 0 bases and J by 10 bases, and 18 bases separated the two germline ends. This CDR3 spans 15 amino acids.

The chain uses TRBV11-3 and TRBJ2-7; tentative D call: TRBD1 (5 bases). Trimming stripped 1 base from V and 2 bases from J, with 6 bases between. Per the germline V gene, CDR1 is SGHNT and CDR2 is YENEEA. The CDR3 has 13 residues. Written as DNA, the CDR3 is TGTGCCAGCAGCTTAGGGACAACCTACGAGCAGTACTTC. Translated: CASSLGTTYEQYF.

The rearrangement uses TRBV5-1 and TRBJ1-4; D is ambiguous. The ends were cut back, 4 bases at V and 5 bases at J, with 12 bases in the middle. CDR3 length: 14 amino acids. CDR1 is SGHRS and CDR2 is YFSETQ in the germline V gene. CDR3 DNA sequence: TGCGCCAGCAGCCCTAGAGACGGCAATGAAAAACTGTTTTTT. Its translation is CASSPRDGNEKLFF.